The rows below give T cell receptor beta chains drawn from one sample of a study of persistence of HIV-infected CD4 T cells. Antigen specificity for these receptors is unknown. The method was immunoSEQ multiplex PCR; TCRdb's version includes in-frame clones alone and lacks a portion of them. The sample consists of some 40,000 clones, about 89% of them appearing once. This specimen was CD4+ T cells sorted from PBMCs after roughly 18-hour stimulation, taken from a patient who received antiretroviral therapy. These TCRs come from an adult man with HIV who was CMV-seropositive. The CDR3 runs from the conserved cysteine through the conserved F or W. The D gene is left open where the match is weak. Size is omitted from some rows. Given values are once, few, many or a class for expanded clones.

CDR3nt: TGTGCCATCAGCTGGACTAGCGGGGGGTTTAATGAGCAGTTCTTC; CDR3aa: CAISWTSGGFNEQFF; abundance: .; d_gene: TRBD2; j_gene: TRBJ2-1; v_gene: TRBV10-3
CDR3nt: TGTGCCAGTACGGGGGCCCACGAGCAGTACTTC; CDR3aa: CASTGAHEQYF; abundance: once; d_gene: .; j_gene: TRBJ2-7; v_gene: TRBV27
CDR3nt: TGTGCCAGCAGTCCCGGGGCGGGGGCTTTGTACAATGAGCAGTTCTTC; CDR3aa: CASSPGAGALYNEQFF; abundance: .; d_gene: .; j_gene: TRBJ2-1; v_gene: TRBV27
CDR3nt: TGTGCCAGCATGGGAGGGGACAGAACTAATGAAAAACTGTTTTTT; CDR3aa: CASMGGDRTNEKLFF; abundance: .; d_gene: TRBD1; j_gene: TRBJ1-4; v_gene: TRBV28
CDR3nt: TGTGCCAGCTCACCAGAATATGATGAGCAGTTCTTC; CDR3aa: CASSPEYDEQFF; abundance: .; d_gene: .; j_gene: TRBJ2-1; v_gene: TRBV18
CDR3nt: TGCGCCAGCAGCCAACAGGGGCGCGTTTCGGATGAGCAGTTCTTC; CDR3aa: CASSQQGRVSDEQFF; abundance: .; d_gene: TRBD1; j_gene: TRBJ2-1; v_gene: TRBV5-1
CDR3nt: TGTGCCAGCCGGACCCTACAGAACAATCAGCCCCAGCATTTT; CDR3aa: CASRTLQNNQPQHF; abundance: .; d_gene: .; j_gene: TRBJ1-5; v_gene: TRBV19
CDR3nt: TGCGCCAGCAGCCCGGGACTAGGAGCATACGAGCAGTACTTC; CDR3aa: CASSPGLGAYEQYF; abundance: .; d_gene: TRBD2; j_gene: TRBJ2-7; v_gene: TRBV5-1
CDR3nt: TGTGCCACGAGGAAAAAGGGGGCTGAAGCTTTCTTT; CDR3aa: CATRKKGAEAFF; abundance: .; d_gene: .; j_gene: TRBJ1-1; v_gene: TRBV24-1
CDR3nt: TGCGCCAGCAGCCCACAGGGTGTCAACAATGAGCAGTTCTTC; CDR3aa: CASSPQGVNNEQFF; abundance: once; d_gene: .; j_gene: TRBJ2-1; v_gene: TRBV5-1
CDR3nt: TGTGCCAGCAGTGTGGAAACAGATACGCAGTATTTT; CDR3aa: CASSVETDTQYF; abundance: once; d_gene: .; j_gene: TRBJ2-3; v_gene: TRBV2
CDR3nt: TGTGCTAGTGGTTTGGTACGGAGGCCGGGGGGTTTCGCAGATACGCAGTATTTT; CDR3aa: CASGLVRRPGGFADTQYF; abundance: .; d_gene: TRBD2; j_gene: TRBJ2-3; v_gene: TRBV12-5
CDR3nt: TGCGCCAGCAGCTTGGGACAGGGTCAGGCAGATACGCAGTATTTT; CDR3aa: CASSLGQGQADTQYF; abundance: .; d_gene: TRBD1; j_gene: TRBJ2-3; v_gene: TRBV5-1
CDR3nt: TGTGCCAGTTCGAACACCCCTTTGAAGCAGTTCTTC; CDR3aa: CASSNTPLKQFF; abundance: .; d_gene: .; j_gene: TRBJ2-1; v_gene: TRBV19
CDR3nt: TGTGCCAGCGCCAGCCGGGTGGGGTTGGGTCAGCCCCAGCATTTT; CDR3aa: CASASRVGLGQPQHF; abundance: .; d_gene: .; j_gene: TRBJ1-5; v_gene: TRBV6-5
CDR3nt: TGTGCCAGCAGCACCCAGAACGGGGGCTACACCTTC; CDR3aa: CASSTQNGGYTF; abundance: .; d_gene: .; j_gene: TRBJ1-2; v_gene: TRBV9
CDR3nt: TGTGCCAGCAGCCGAGGACAGGGAGAGTCCCTTCAACCCATTCAGTACTTC; CDR3aa: CASSRGQGESLQPIQYF; abundance: .; d_gene: TRBD1; j_gene: TRBJ2-4; v_gene: TRBV7-9
CDR3nt: TGTGCCAGCAGGGACAGCCTTGGCTATGGCTACACCTTC; CDR3aa: CASRDSLGYGYTF; abundance: .; d_gene: .; j_gene: TRBJ1-2; v_gene: TRBV6-5
CDR3nt: TGTGCCAGCAGCTTGTGGGTCAGCGGTAACACTGAAGCTTTCTTT; CDR3aa: CASSLWVSGNTEAFF; abundance: .; d_gene: .; j_gene: TRBJ1-1; v_gene: TRBV11-2
CDR3nt: TGTGCCAGTCAGAAGAACACTGAAGCTTTCTTT; CDR3aa: CASQKNTEAFF; abundance: medium-sized; d_gene: .; j_gene: TRBJ1-1; v_gene: TRBV7-9
CDR3nt: TGTGCCAGCAGTTATAGCGGGGGCCATGGCACAGATACGCAGTATTTT; CDR3aa: CASSYSGGHGTDTQYF; abundance: .; d_gene: TRBD2; j_gene: TRBJ2-3; v_gene: TRBV5-4
CDR3nt: TGTGCCAGCAGTCAGGGGGCTTATGGCTACACCTTC; CDR3aa: CASSQGAYGYTF; abundance: .; d_gene: TRBD1; j_gene: TRBJ1-2; v_gene: TRBV6-5